This record covers a single T cell receptor (beta chain). The V end was cut by 2 bases, the J end by 7 bases, with 9 bases between. The CDR3 is 13 amino acids. Germline V CDR1 and CDR2: MNHEY, SVGAGI. This sample was taken from a study of blood T cell repertoires in COVID-19. Turning to the study itself: COVID-19 samples collected from the United States, Italy and Spain covered acute and convalescent phases. Nucleic acid was either cDNA or gDNA, and it came from T cells, B-cell-depleted T cells, or PBMCs.

In the authors' methods: Nucleated cell number was recorded as an estimate derived from reference gene primer amplification. Profiled with immunoSEQ multiplex PCR; TCRdb holds only in-frame clones, not every one. Clone size and the V and J calls come from that table; the DNA yielded D and trimming. The sample consists of a few hundred thousand clones, around nine tenths of them appearing once. The material sequenced was peripheral blood. The TCR originated in a man aged 25-45 years with active or convalescent COVID-19. The J gene is TRBJ1-5, the V gene TRBV6-5, with D hard to call. CDR3 region: CASSYGPGQPQHF. The CDR3 DNA reads TGTGCCAGCAGTTACGGGCCGGGACAGCCCCAGCATTTT.